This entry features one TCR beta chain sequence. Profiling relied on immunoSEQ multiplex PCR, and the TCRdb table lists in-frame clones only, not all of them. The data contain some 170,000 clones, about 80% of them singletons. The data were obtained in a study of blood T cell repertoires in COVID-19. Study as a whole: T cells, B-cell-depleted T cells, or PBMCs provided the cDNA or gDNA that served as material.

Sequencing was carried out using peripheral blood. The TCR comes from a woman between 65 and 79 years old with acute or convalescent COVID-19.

CDR3 bases: TGTGCCAGTAGCTCCACAGACCCAGCTCAGAATTCACCCCTCCACTTT. Protein sequence: CASSSTDPAQNSPLHF. The chain has TRBV19 and TRBJ1-6; no reliable D call. The CDR3 is 16 residues long. Between the trimmed V and J ends, which lost 6 bases and 7 bases, there was a span of 19 bases. Germline CDR1 is LNHDA and CDR2 is SQIVND (reference sequence). Full variable domain (remainder filled in from reference TRBV19 and TRBJ1-6): DGGITQSPKYLFRKEGQNVTLSCEQNLNHDAMYWYRQDPGQGLRLIYYSQIVNDFQKGDIAEGYSVSREKKESFPLTVTSAQKNPTAFYLCASSSTDPAQNSPLHFGNGTRLTVT.